The clone carrying this T cell receptor (delta chain) was counted only a few times. Since a much larger clone is just one base distant, this may be a read error. In the same sample, other DNA sequences code for this CDR3. This record belongs to a study of gamma-delta chains in newborns, infants, children. In the study overall: Microbial exposure reportedly drives polyclonal innate γδ T cell expansion after birth.

Trimming cost V 0 bases and J 0 bases, with 13 bases left between them. The germline CDR1 and CDR2 sequences are GEAIGNYY and EKD. The CDR3 covers 17 residues. TCRdb used CATT to re-call clones from the reads. The top ten hold 10% to 15% of the sample, which has around 6,000 delta-chain clones, around 1.9% seen once. This chain uses TRDV2 with TRDJ2, with D perhaps TRDD3 (6 bases). The sample was blood. The sequence was collected from a child who was a newborn, infant or young child, either healthy, febrile or measles-vaccinated (not recorded which). This chain's CDR3 is CACDTLGSTSLTAQLFF. The DNA of the CDR3 is TGTGCCTGTGACACCCTGGGGTCCACCTCTTTGACAGCACAACTCTTCTTT.